This T cell receptor beta chain was profiled in a study of shared T cell receptors in the human thymus. V lost 4 bases and J 2 bases, leaving 11 bases between the germline ends. This CDR3 is 14 amino acids long. The germline CDR1 and CDR2 sequences are SGHRS and YFSETQ. Some clones are missing from TCRdb's copy, which holds only in-frame ones; the method was immunoSEQ multiplex PCR. The sample has around 65,000 clones; about 96% are singletons. The TCR originated in a human donor. The V call is TRBV5-1, the J call TRBJ2-3, with a weak D call TRBD2 (6 bases). Sequencing was done on a sample of thymocytes. For the CDR3, the DNA is TGCGCCAGCAGCCGAGGAGGGGCCACAGATACGCAGTATTTT. It specifies CASSRGGATDTQYF.